This entry lists 28 T cell receptor beta chains sequenced from one sample in a study of cytomegalovirus exposure and HLA in healthy donors. The PCR used 60 Vbeta and 13 Jbeta primers. Data came from immunoSEQ multiplex PCR; TCRdb stores just in-frame clones and leaves some out. The table shows about 150,000 clones, with under 75% occurring only once. Sequenced sample: PBMCs. All receptors derive from a woman aged 60-70 years in good health and CMV-seropositive.

The chain has TRBV7-6 and TRBJ2-2, with TRBD1 matching 8 bases. Trimming cost V 5 bases and J 0 bases; bases outside gene matches: 11. Germline V gene lookup returns CDR1 SGHVS and CDR2 FNYEAQ. This CDR3 is 18 amino acids long. The CDR3, as DNA: TGTGCCAGCAGCATCGACAGGGGCCCCTCACCGAACACCGGGGAGCTGTTTTTT. It translates to CASSIDRGPSPNTGELFF.

In its sample, this clone was seen a few times. The CDR3 coding sequence is TGTGCCAGTAGAACAACCGGGACAGGGGGCACTGAAGCTTTCTTT. It codes for CASRTTGTGGTEAFF. The chain joins TRBV19 to TRBJ1-1, with 11 bases matching TRBD1. V lost 6 bases, J lost 4 bases, and 7 bases stayed unmatched. From germline, CDR1 is LNHDA and CDR2 SQIVND (reference sequence). This CDR3 has 15 residues. The variable domain in full, with the rest retrieved from reference TRBV19 and TRBJ1-1, is DGGITQSPKYLFRKEGQNVTLSCEQNLNHDAMYWYRQDPGQGLRLIYYSQIVNDFQKGDIAEGYSVSREKKESFPLTVTSAQKNPTAFYLCASRTTGTGGTEAFFGQGTRLTVV.

This chain uses TRBV7-9 with TRBJ2-2, with no clear D. Germline CDR1 reads SEHNR; CDR2 reads FQNEAQ (reference sequence). CDR3 length equals 15 residues. The germline V and J ends were trimmed by 1 base and 6 bases, with 12 bases remaining between them. The CDR3 DNA follows: TGTGCCAGCAGCTTAGGTGTGTCCTCTGCCGGGGAGCTGTTTTTT. Its protein product is CASSLGVSSAGELFF. The full variable domain, its missing parts supplied by reference TRBV7-9 and TRBJ2-2, is DTGVSQNPRHKITKRGQNVTFRCDPISEHNRLYWYRQTLGQGPEFLTYFQNEAQLEKSRLLSDRFSAERPKGSFSTLEIQRTEQGDSAMYLCASSLGVSSAGELFFGEGSRLTVL.

J is TRBJ2-7 and V is TRBV5-1, with 8 bases that match TRBD2. The germline gives CDR1 SGHRS, CDR2 YFSETQ. Losses at the gene ends were 0 bases for V and 3 bases for J; bases not matched to a gene: 5. The CDR3 covers 15 residues. The CDR3 spells CASSLVIAGHYEQYF. The CDR3 DNA sequence: TGCGCCAGCAGCTTGGTAATAGCGGGACACTACGAGCAGTACTTC. Combining the CDR3 with reference TRBV5-1 and TRBJ2-7 gives the whole variable domain KAGVTQTPRYLIKTRGQQVTLSCSPISGHRSVSWYQQTPGQGLQFLFEYFSETQRNKGNFPGRFSGRQFSNSRSEMNVSTLELGDSALYLCASSLVIAGHYEQYFGPGTRLTVT.

The V call is TRBV7-9, the J call TRBJ2-2; 7 bases are shared with TRBD1. The trim removed 7 bases at V and 0 bases at J, leaving 5 bases unmatched. Germline V gene data show CDR1 as SEHNR and CDR2 as FQNEAQ (reference sequence). This CDR3 is built from 15 residues. The CDR3 region is CASTNRGANTGELFF. DNA for the CDR3: TGTGCCAGCACAAACAGGGGCGCGAACACCGGGGAGCTGTTTTTT.

The chain uses TRBV5-1 and TRBJ2-1; 8 positions agree with TRBD2. Unmatched junction bases numbered 7, after V lost 0 bases and J lost 8 bases. Germline CDR1 and CDR2: SGHRS and YFSETQ. This CDR3 is built from 15 residues. In DNA form, the CDR3 reads TGCGCCAGCAGCTTGGGTCCCAGCGGGAGCGATGAGCAGTTCTTC. Translation: CASSLGPSGSDEQFF.

The sample holds a few counts of this clone. The V and J genes are TRBV15 and TRBJ1-2; TRBD1 matches at 8 bases. This CDR3 is 14 amino acids long. Germline V gene data show CDR1 as LNHNV and CDR2 as YYDKDF (reference sequence). Trimming took 4 bases from V and 5 from J; bases not matched to a gene: 6. The CDR3 is CATSTWTGRYGYTF. The CDR3 DNA follows: TGTGCCACCAGCACCTGGACAGGGCGTTATGGCTACACCTTC.

V usage is TRBV5-1 and J usage is TRBJ2-7, with 10 bases identical to TRBD1. V shed 4 bases and J 1 base; nucleotides not matched to a gene: 5. The CDR3 runs to 15 residues. CDR1 is SGHRS and CDR2 is YFSETQ in the germline V gene. CDR3 nucleotide sequence: TGCGCCAGCAGCGTACCGGGACAGGGGTCCTACGAGCAGTACTTC. This gives the protein CASSVPGQGSYEQYF.

This clone was counted a single time. This rearrangement joins TRBV10-3 to TRBJ2-3; TRBD2 agrees at 11 bases. Looked up from germline, CDR1 is ENHRY and CDR2 is SYGVKD. V was clipped by 6 bases and J by 5 bases; unmatched bases: 7. This CDR3 spans 15 amino acids. CDR3 nucleotides: TGTGCCATCAGACCGACTAGCGGGATCGAAGATACGCAGTATTTT. It encodes CAIRPTSGIEDTQYF.

The V and J genes are TRBV7-3 and TRBJ2-5; D not resolved. Trimming took off 1 base at V and 4 bases at J, with 10 bases between the two ends. Germline CDR1 is SGHTA and CDR2 is FQGTGA. The CDR3 is 14 amino acids. The CDR3 region has the DNA TGTGCCAGCAGCTTAAGTTCCGGGTCAGAGACCCAGTACTTC. Its protein is CASSLSSGSETQYF. Looking up the rest from reference TRBV7-3 and TRBJ2-5 gives the full variable domain: GAGVSQTPSNKVTEKGKYVELRCDPISGHTALYWYRQSLGQGPEFLIYFQGTGAADDSGLPNDRFFAVRPEGSVSTLKIQRTERGDSAVYLCASSLSSGSETQYFGPGTRLLVL.

This chain joins TRBV5-1 and TRBJ2-3; 7 bases map to TRBD2. Trimming cost V 0 bases and J 3 bases; bases outside gene matches: 13. The CDR3 contains 18 residues. The germline gives CDR1 SGHRS, CDR2 YFSETQ. CDR3 region: CASSLVVAQREWTDTQYF. Here the CDR3 DNA reads TGCGCCAGCAGCTTGGTGGTCGCCCAGCGGGAATGGACAGATACGCAGTATTTT. Using reference TRBV5-1 and TRBJ2-3 for the parts outside the CDR3, the full variable domain is KAGVTQTPRYLIKTRGQQVTLSCSPISGHRSVSWYQQTPGQGLQFLFEYFSETQRNKGNFPGRFSGRQFSNSRSEMNVSTLELGDSALYLCASSLVVAQREWTDTQYFGPGTRLTVL.

About this clone: Other DNA sequences from this sample encode an identical CDR3 as well. This chain joins TRBV2 and TRBJ2-6; no clear D gene. Germline assignment: CDR1 SNHLY and CDR2 FYNNEI. V lost 7 bases and J 1 base, leaving 5 bases between the germline ends. The CDR3 loop spans 13 amino acids. The CDR3 is CASTPSGANVLTF. CDR3 sequence (DNA): TGTGCCAGCACCCCTTCTGGGGCCAACGTCCTGACTTTC. Looking up the rest from reference TRBV2 and TRBJ2-6 gives the full variable domain: EPEVTQTPSHQVTQMGQEVILRCVPISNHLYFYWYRQILGQKVEFLVSFYNNEISEKSEIFDDQFSVERPDGSNFTLKIRSTKLEDSAMYFCASTPSGANVLTFGAGSRLTVL.

Written as DNA, the CDR3 is TGTGCCAGCATCGAGTCAGGGAGGACAGATACGCAGTATTTT. Protein product: CASIESGRTDTQYF. The chain is built from TRBV2 and TRBJ2-3, with D possibly TRBD2 on 6 matching bases. The CDR3 length is 14 residues. CDR1 and CDR2 (germline): SNHLY, FYNNEI. V was cut by 7 bases and J by 3 bases, with 14 bases left in between.

For the CDR3, the DNA is TGTGCCAGTAGTAGCCTGCAGGTCGAAAGGGGGTGGACCGACGAGCAGTACTTC. Its translation is CASSSLQVERGWTDEQYF. The rearrangement joins TRBV19 to TRBJ2-7, with D perhaps matching TRBD1 (6 bases). Trimming shortened V by 4 bases and J by 5 bases, and 27 bases separated the two germline ends. Germline lookup yields CDR1 LNHDA and CDR2 SQIVND (reference sequence). The CDR3 consists of 18 residues. Full variable domain (remainder filled in from reference TRBV19 and TRBJ2-7): DGGITQSPKYLFRKEGQNVTLSCEQNLNHDAMYWYRQDPGQGLRLIYYSQIVNDFQKGDIAEGYSVSREKKESFPLTVTSAQKNPTAFYLCASSSLQVERGWTDEQYFGPGTRLTVT.

The chain combines TRBV28 with TRBJ2-2, with a weak D call TRBD1 (6 bases). The germline V and J ends were trimmed by 7 bases and 0 bases, with 9 bases remaining between them. Germline V gene lookup returns CDR1 MDHEN and CDR2 SYDVKM. The CDR3 sequence is 14 residues long. The CDR3 nucleotides read TGTGCCAGCAATGGACAGCCGAACACCGGGGAGCTGTTTTTT. This translates into CASNGQPNTGELFF.

This chain uses TRBV19 with TRBJ1-2; the D gene is possibly TRBD1 (6 bases). The germline V and J ends were trimmed by 4 bases and 0 bases, with 9 bases remaining between them. Germline CDR1 is LNHDA and CDR2 is SQIVND (reference sequence). The CDR3 is 14 amino acids. As DNA, the CDR3 is TGTGCCAGTAGTACATGGACAGCTAACTATGGCTACACCTTC. Protein sequence: CASSTWTANYGYTF.

CDR3 DNA sequence: TGCGCCAGCAGCTCGGAGGCTCGGCGTGGCTACACCTTC. Protein: CASSSEARRGYTF. The chain employs TRBV5-1 and TRBJ1-2; unclear D gene. Per the germline V gene, CDR1 is SGHRS and CDR2 is YFSETQ. The CDR3 length is 13 residues. Trimming shortened V by 3 bases and J by 7 bases, and 13 bases separated the two germline ends.

This rearrangement joins TRBV5-4 to TRBJ2-7; weak D call: TRBD1 (5 bases). Germline lookup yields CDR1 SGHNT and CDR2 YYREEE (reference sequence). V shed 1 base and J shed 5 bases, with 10 bases lying between them. CDR3 length equals 13 residues. Here the CDR3 reads CASSLFGAHEQYF. CDR3 DNA: TGTGCCAGCAGCTTGTTTGGGGCCCACGAGCAGTACTTC. Full variable domain (missing parts from reference TRBV5-4 and TRBJ2-7): ETGVTQSPTHLIKTRGQQVTLRCSSQSGHNTVSWYQQALGQGPQFIFQYYREEENGRGNFPPRFSGLQFPNYSSELNVNALELDDSALYLCASSLFGAHEQYFGPGTRLTVT.

The rearrangement uses TRBV18 and TRBJ2-3; TRBD1 aligns across 7 bases. Trimming at V came to 4 bases and at J to 5 bases, leaving 9 bases not matched to a gene. The CDR3 covers 15 residues. Germline V gene data show CDR1 as KGHSH and CDR2 as LQKENI. The DNA for the CDR3 is TGTGCCAGCTCACGAAGGACAGGATCTGGAGATACGCAGTATTTT. It yields the protein CASSRRTGSGDTQYF. The variable domain in full, with the rest retrieved from reference TRBV18 and TRBJ2-3, is NAGVMQNPRHLVRRRGQEARLRCSPMKGHSHVYWYRQLPEEGLKFMVYLQKENIIDESGMPKERFSAEFPKEGPSILRIQQVVRGDSAAYFCASSRRTGSGDTQYFGPGTRLTVL.

The rearrangement links TRBV6-5 to TRBJ2-7, with TRBD2 matching 14 bases. The CDR3 consists of 16 residues. Germline V lookup: CDR1 MNHEY, CDR2 SVGAGI. V was clipped by 0 bases and J by 2 bases; unmatched bases: 0. The CDR3 spells CASSYSTSGRAYEQYF. The CDR3 nucleotides are TGTGCCAGCAGTTACTCGACTAGCGGGAGGGCCTACGAGCAGTACTTC.

The rearrangement links TRBV2 to TRBJ2-1; D is possibly TRBD1 (5 bases). Germline lookup yields CDR1 SNHLY and CDR2 FYNNEI. CDR3 length: 16 amino acids. Trimming removed 4 bases at V and 2 bases at J, with 15 bases between. CDR3 in amino acids: CASSGGPVLAYNEQFF. The DNA of the CDR3 is TGTGCCAGCAGTGGGGGCCCGGTCCTAGCCTACAATGAGCAGTTCTTC. The full variable domain, rest sourced from reference TRBV2 and TRBJ2-1, is EPEVTQTPSHQVTQMGQEVILRCVPISNHLYFYWYRQILGQKVEFLVSFYNNEISEKSEIFDDQFSVERPDGSNFTLKIRSTKLEDSAMYFCASSGGPVLAYNEQFFGPGTRLTVL.

This clone was recorded a few times. The chain couples TRBV28 to TRBJ2-2; no definite D call. Trimming shortened V by 1 base and J by 4 bases, and 4 bases separated the two germline ends. The CDR3 runs to 13 residues. In germline, CDR1 is MDHEN, CDR2 SYDVKM. The CDR3 protein is CASSLSGTGELFF. The CDR3 DNA is TGTGCCAGCAGTTTATCGGGCACCGGGGAGCTGTTTTTT.

This clone was recorded a few times. This sequence joins TRBV19 and TRBJ1-4; D uncertain. V lost 6 bases and J lost 13, with 12 bases in between. Germline V CDR1 and CDR2: LNHDA, SQIVND (reference sequence). This CDR3 is 11 amino acids long. This chain's CDR3 is CASSNPGRLFF. Here the CDR3 DNA reads TGTGCCAGTAGCAACCCTGGTAGACTGTTTTTT.

V is TRBV9 and J is TRBJ2-5; tentative D call: TRBD2 (6 bases). The CDR3 covers 16 residues. The germline CDR1 and CDR2 sequences are SGDLS and YYNGEE. V lost 3 bases to trimming and J lost 2 bases, with 17 bases between them. The CDR3 nucleotides read TGTGCCAGCAGCGCGATAGCGGACTCACTTCAAGAGACCCAGTACTTC. It translates to CASSAIADSLQETQYF.

CDR3 DNA: TGTGCCAGCAGCCGAGGGGGCGATTACAATGAGCAGTTCTTC. This encodes CASSRGGDYNEQFF. V is TRBV9 and J is TRBJ2-1; 7 bases fit TRBD1. Germline V CDR1 and CDR2: SGDLS, YYNGEE. The CDR3 length is 14 residues. The ends lost 4 bases at V and 4 bases at J; junction bases unmatched: 5.

Only one count was recorded for this clone. J is TRBJ1-2 and V is TRBV5-1; TRBD1 aligns across 9 bases. The germline gives CDR1 SGHRS, CDR2 YFSETQ. The J segment lost 2 bases and the V segment lost 3 bases, leaving 5 bases of the junction unmatched. This CDR3 is 15 amino acids long. Here the CDR3 DNA reads TGCGCCAGCAGCTCACAGGGGGCAGGGAACTATGGCTACACCTTC. Translating gives CASSSQGAGNYGYTF. The complete variable domain, with remaining parts taken from reference TRBV5-1 and TRBJ1-2, reads KAGVTQTPRYLIKTRGQQVTLSCSPISGHRSVSWYQQTPGQGLQFLFEYFSETQRNKGNFPGRFSGRQFSNSRSEMNVSTLELGDSALYLCASSSQGAGNYGYTFGSGTRLTVV.

V is TRBV9 and J is TRBJ1-3; the D gene is possibly TRBD1 (6 bases). V was pared by 3 bases and J by 5 bases, with 12 bases between. From germline, CDR1 is SGDLS and CDR2 YYNGEE. This CDR3 comprises 14 residues. CDR3 amino acids: CASSASRDRNTIYF. CDR3 sequence (DNA): TGTGCCAGCAGCGCATCCCGGGACAGAAACACCATATATTTT.

This clone was observed a handful of times. CDR3 sequence (DNA): TGTGCCAGCAGCCGGAAGCGGGAGGCGGGGCAAGAGACCCAGTACTTC. Residues: CASSRKREAGQETQYF. This sequence joins TRBV5-5 and TRBJ2-5, with 9 nucleotides matching TRBD2. Germline CDR1 reads SGHKS; CDR2 reads YYEKEE (reference sequence). The CDR3 length is 16 residues. V gave up 4 bases and J gave up 2 bases; unmatched junction bases: 9.